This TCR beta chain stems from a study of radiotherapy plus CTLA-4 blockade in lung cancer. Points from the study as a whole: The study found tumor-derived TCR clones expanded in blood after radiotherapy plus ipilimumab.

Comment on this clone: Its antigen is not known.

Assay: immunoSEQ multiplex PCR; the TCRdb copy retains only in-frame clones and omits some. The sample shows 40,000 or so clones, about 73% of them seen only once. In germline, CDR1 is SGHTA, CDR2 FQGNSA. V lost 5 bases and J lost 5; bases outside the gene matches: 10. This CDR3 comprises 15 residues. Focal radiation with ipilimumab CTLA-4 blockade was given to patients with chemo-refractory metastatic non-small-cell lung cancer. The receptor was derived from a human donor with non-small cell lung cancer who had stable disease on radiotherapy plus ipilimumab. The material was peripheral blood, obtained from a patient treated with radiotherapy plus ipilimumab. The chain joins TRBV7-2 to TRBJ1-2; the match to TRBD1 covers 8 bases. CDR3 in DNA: TGTGCCAGCAGCACCCGGACAGGGATTGGGTATGGCTACACCTTC. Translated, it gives CASSTRTGIGYGYTF.